This T cell receptor beta chain was identified in a study of T-cell memory formation after mild COVID-19 (dated by TCRdb to 2020 to 2022). Background for the entire study: TCR sequence clusters from the two donors were largely donor specific. Longitudinal TCRalpha and TCRbeta repertoire sequencing tracked T-cell clones expanding and contracting after mild COVID-19 in a couple of donors. The cohort comprised two young, previously healthy adult volunteers, one female and one male.

Sequencing relied on an Illumina NovaSeq 6000. Using 5'RACE with constant-segment primers, TCRalpha and TCRbeta cDNA libraries were constructed, with sample barcodes and unique molecular identifiers added in the process. Trizol reagent was used to extract RNA from every sample. Library amplification was performed in two PCR steps, and a second sample barcode and Illumina TruSeq adapters were introduced in the second step. The libraries were sequenced on an Illumina NovaSeq using 2 x 150 bp paired-end reads. The original pipeline was this. With migec v1.2.7, reads were demultiplexed and then collapsed into UMI-guided consensus sequences. With mixcr v2.1.11, UMI consensuses were aligned to TRA and TRB V and J templates and assembled into clonotypes. A clonotype was counted as expanded or contracted only when both edgeR and NoisET called the clonotype significant, with the noise models trained on biological replicates. For edgeR calls, the thresholds were a false discovery rate-adjusted p below 0.01 and a log2 fold-change of 1. PCA with hierarchical clustering of max-normalized trajectories of the 1000 most abundant clonotypes was used as exploratory dynamics analysis. Separately sequenced CD4+ and CD8+ repertoires were used to assign a CD4 or CD8 phenotype to each responding clone. TCRdb reprocessed the public reads (quality trimming at Q25 with fastp, clone calling with MiXCR) and kept in-frame beta chains. Each record represents a unique CDR3 protein, reported with the most common genes and DNA among its rows. For this entry, the V and J calls and clone size follow TCRdb and not the study's own pipeline. The table for this sample lists 110,000 to 150,000 distinct CDR3 sequences; around 15% of them were counted only once. In total, the top ten clones hold 25% to 30% of the sample.

What the work shows at the level of the full study, not this receptor alone: SARS-CoV-2 specificity of the second-wave clones peaking on day 37 was not confirmed. Clones that contracted from day 15 to 85 showed balanced CD4/CD8 phenotypes, whereas a second wave of clones that expanded from day 15 to 37 leaned towards CD4+. Contracting CD4+ clones were found mainly in CM and EM memory subsets, while CD8+ clones were enriched in EMRA. The study covered only two mild cases, and larger cohorts including severe cases with pre-infection samples were considered necessary. Some responding clones were detected in pre-infection memory, which suggested that pre-existing cross-reactive memory T cells had joined the SARS-CoV-2 response.

PBMCs were isolated by Ficoll-Paque density gradient centrifugation. A note on this clonotype: Its antigen specificity is not known. No per-base quality is available; no much larger clone lies one base away.

Sample: PBMCs or a T cell subset sorted from them (not recorded which). The origin of this receptor is an adult woman who had mild COVID-19 (a few samples of this study predate the infection). The sample titles of this study are shuffled in the database, so cell type and time point are left out; the donor was told from shared clones.

The sequenced DNA: TGTGCCAGCATGCAAGCGGGGGTGAACAATGAGCAGTTCTTC. Translated, it reads CASMQAGVNNEQFF. The chain is encoded by TRBV13 joined to TRBJ2-1; TRBD2 fits 8 bases in the junction. From the germline V gene (reference sequence), CDR1 is PRHDT and CDR2 is FYEKMQ. From cysteine to phenylalanine, the CDR3 is 14 amino acids long. The sequence is cut down to CDR3 DNA, 42 bases in frame from base 1. The germline V end is reduced by 7 bases and the J end by 5 bases; junction bases left unmatched: 7.